This T cell receptor beta chain was sequenced during a study of neurological immune-mediated disorders. V lost 6 bases to trimming and J lost 6 bases, with 15 bases between them. The CDR3 is made up of 13 amino acids. Germline CDR1 SGHVS, CDR2 FNYEAQ. Many counts were recorded for this clonotype. From the 5' RACE reads, TCRdb called clonotypes with MiXCR, one entry per CDR3 protein. The profile shows fewer than 80,000 distinct CDR3 sequences, more than 4% of them singletons. This sequence joins TRBV7-6 and TRBJ2-7; weak D call: TRBD2 (5 bases). The source material was PBMCs. This clonotype was obtained from a woman aged 45 to 65 with multiple sclerosis. CDR3 DNA sequence: TGTGCCAGCAGTTTTCGATTCGGAGGCGAGCAGTACGTC. Translated: CASSFRFGGEQYV.